The rows below give T cell receptor beta chains drawn from one sample of a study of Ad26.COV2.S vaccination and SARS-CoV-2 variants. Sequencing was performed with immunoSEQ multiplex PCR; in TCRdb, only in-frame clones are kept and a portion is missing. The repertoire holds fewer than 900,000 clones, with around 90% as singletons. Sample: peripheral blood, taken in a trial of Ad26.COV2.S vaccine versus placebo. The receptors stem from a person between 18 and 65 years old who received the Ad26.COV2.S COVID-19 vaccine or a placebo. The CDR3 runs from the conserved cysteine through the conserved F or W. D genes are given only for firm matches. Rows give clone size only sometimes, using once, few, many, or a class for an expanded clone.

len,d_gene,v_gene,abundance,j_gene,CDR3aa,CDR3nt
14,-,TRBV6-5,-,TRBJ1-1,CASSRDSPNTEAFF,TGTGCCAGCAGTCGAGACAGTCCGAACACTGAAGCTTTCTTT
14,TRBD2,TRBV18,-,TRBJ2-7,CASSPPSGAYEQYF,TGTGCCAGCTCACCCCCTAGCGGGGCCTACGAGCAGTACTTC
16,TRBD1,TRBV18,-,TRBJ2-7,CASSPPGQGGVGEQYF,TGTGCCAGCTCACCACCTGGACAGGGTGGAGTGGGCGAGCAGTACTTC
15,-,TRBV3-1/TRBV3-2,-,TRBJ2-1,CASSPFGAPGNEQFF,TGTGCCAGCAGCCCCTTCGGGGCGCCAGGCAATGAGCAGTTCTTC
13,-,TRBV6-6,few,TRBJ1-2,CASRRTENYGYTF,TGTGCCAGCAGAAGGACAGAGAACTATGGCTACACCTTC
15,-,TRBV18,-,TRBJ2-2,CASSPYGQPAGELFF,TGTGCCAGCTCACCTTACGGGCAGCCTGCCGGGGAGCTGTTTTTT
16,-,TRBV6-2/TRBV6-3,-,TRBJ2-1,CASSKARRGSYNEQFF,TGTGCCAGCAGTAAAGCTCGTAGGGGATCCTACAATGAGCAGTTCTTC
14,TRBD1,TRBV19,-,TRBJ1-2,CASTQGEFNYGYTF,TGTGCCAGTACCCAGGGGGAATTTAACTATGGCTACACCTTC
13,-,TRBV4-3,once,TRBJ2-5,CASSQVDQETQYF,TGCGCCAGCAGCCAAGTGGATCAAGAGACCCAGTACTTC
16,-,TRBV27,once,TRBJ2-7,CASSKGTGIGGYEQYF,TGTGCCAGCAGTAAAGGGACGGGGATTGGGGGTTACGAGCAGTACTTC
13,TRBD1,TRBV19,-,TRBJ1-2,CASRTGGLYGYTF,TGTGCCAGCCGGACAGGGGGCCTTTATGGCTACACCTTC
14,-,TRBV27,-,TRBJ2-2,CASSAGANTGELFF,TGTGCCAGCAGTGCCGGGGCGAACACCGGGGAGCTGTTTTTT
16,TRBD1,TRBV6-6,-,TRBJ1-6,CASRPSTGVARSPLHF,TGTGCCAGCAGACCCTCGACAGGGGTTGCTCGATCACCCCTCCACTTT
13,-,TRBV4-2,-,TRBJ1-1,CASSYTGFAEAFF,TGTGCCAGCAGCTACACAGGGTTCGCTGAAGCTTTCTTT
13,TRBD2,TRBV5-4,-,TRBJ2-2,CASSSGGAGELFF,TGTGCCAGCAGCTCCGGGGGGGCCGGGGAGCTGTTTTTT
13,-,TRBV13,-,TRBJ2-2,CASRRENTGELFF,TGTGCCAGCCGCCGGGAAAACACCGGGGAGCTGTTTTTT
14,-,TRBV2,-,TRBJ2-6,CASSVNSGANVLTF,TGTGCCAGCAGTGTGAACTCTGGGGCCAACGTCCTGACTTTC
14,-,TRBV24-1,-,TRBJ2-1,CATSGEPFYNEQFF,TGTGCCACCAGTGGAGAGCCTTTCTACAATGAGCAGTTCTTC
14,-,TRBV5-1,-,TRBJ2-6,CASSLGSGANVLTF,TGCGCCAGCAGCTTGGGGTCTGGGGCCAACGTCCTGACTTTC
15,-,TRBV21-1,-,TRBJ1-4,CASSKVDPKREKLFF,TGTGCCAGCAGCAAAGTCGACCCCAAGAGGGAAAAACTGTTTTTT
16,TRBD2,TRBV24-1,-,TRBJ2-1,CATSDPGRNGGDEQFF,TGTGCCACCAGTGATCCTGGCCGTAACGGGGGGGATGAGCAGTTCTTC
15,TRBD1,TRBV19,once,TRBJ2-5,CASSVRQGRQETQYF,TGTGCCAGTAGTGTCAGACAGGGTCGGCAAGAGACCCAGTACTTC
14,TRBD2,TRBV6-6,-,TRBJ2-7,CASSSLAGGNEQYF,TGTGCCAGCAGTTCACTAGCGGGCGGGAACGAGCAGTACTTC
14,-,TRBV2,-,TRBJ2-1,CASRPTSSYNEQFF,TGTGCCAGCAGGCCCACTAGCTCCTACAATGAGCAGTTCTTC
13,-,TRBV5-1,once,TRBJ2-7,CASSLDYPYEQYF,TGCGCCAGCAGCTTGGACTACCCCTACGAGCAGTACTTC
13,-,TRBV5-4,-,TRBJ2-7,CASSLTGVSEQYF,TGTGCCAGCAGCTTGACGGGGGTAAGCGAGCAGTACTTC
14,-,TRBV19,once,TRBJ1-2,CASSSGRFNYGYTF,TGTGCCAGTAGTTCAGGACGGTTTAACTATGGCTACACCTTC
15,TRBD1,TRBV7-2,few,TRBJ1-3,CASSLAGQGGSTIYF,TGTGCCAGCAGCTTAGCCGGACAGGGTGGAAGCACCATATATTTT
15,TRBD1,TRBV18,-,TRBJ1-2,CASSPGAGTEYGYTF,TGTGCCAGCTCCCCAGGGGCAGGGACAGAATATGGCTACACCTTC
15,TRBD1,TRBV18,-,TRBJ2-7,CASSPSTGSAGEQYF,TGTGCCAGCTCACCTTCGACAGGGTCGGCGGGCGAGCAGTACTTC
11,-,TRBV6-2/TRBV6-3,-,TRBJ2-5,CASSPEETQYF,TGTGCCAGCAGTCCCGAGGAGACCCAGTACTTC
13,-,TRBV7-9,-,TRBJ2-7,CASSLRGSDEQYF,TGTGCCAGCAGCTTAAGGGGGAGCGACGAGCAGTACTTC
16,-,TRBV18,-,TRBJ2-2,CASSPQEWANTGELFF,TGTGCCAGCTCACCACAGGAGTGGGCGAACACCGGGGAGCTGTTTTTT
13,-,TRBV3-1/TRBV3-2,-,TRBJ2-1,CASSHLASGEQFF,TGTGCCAGCAGCCATTTGGCTTCTGGAGAGCAGTTCTTC
14,TRBD1,TRBV5-1,once,TRBJ1-6,CASSSGQLNSPLHF,TGCGCCAGCAGCTCGGGACAGCTTAATTCACCCCTCCACTTT
13,-,TRBV12-3/TRBV12-4,-,TRBJ1-2,CASSFTGLYGYTF,TGTGCCAGCAGTTTTACAGGGCTCTATGGCTACACCTTC
16,TRBD1,TRBV15,-,TRBJ1-2,CATSRGDRTGGLGYTF,TGTGCCACCAGCAGGGGAGATCGGACAGGGGGCCTTGGCTACACCTTC
14,-,TRBV15,-,TRBJ1-6,CATSRGLRGSPLHF,TGTGCCACCAGCAGAGGGTTGAGGGGATCACCCCTCCACTTT
15,-,TRBV3-1/TRBV3-2,-,TRBJ1-1,CASSQAGIYNTEAFF,TGTGCCAGCAGCCAGGCAGGGATTTACAACACTGAAGCTTTCTTT
14,-,TRBV7-3,-,TRBJ2-2,CASSSRPDTGELFF,TGTGCCAGCAGCTCGAGACCTGACACCGGGGAGCTGTTTTTT
16,TRBD2,TRBV13,-,TRBJ2-4,CASSLSGRVAKNIQYF,TGTGCCAGCAGCCTTAGCGGGAGAGTGGCCAAAAACATTCAGTACTTC
15,-,TRBV9,-,TRBJ1-2,CASSFQGNSNYGYTF,TGTGCCAGCAGCTTCCAGGGAAACTCTAACTATGGCTACACCTTC
16,-,TRBV7-9,-,TRBJ1-5,CASSYSGTLGNQPQHF,TGTGCCAGCAGCTATTCCGGGACGCTTGGCAATCAGCCCCAGCATTTT
12,-,TRBV6-2/TRBV6-3,-,TRBJ1-5,CASSYSTGSQHF,TGTGCCAGCAGTTACTCGACAGGTTCCCAGCATTTT
15,-,TRBV27,-,TRBJ1-6,CASSPSAGLNSPLHF,TGTGCCAGCAGCCCCTCGGCAGGGCTGAATTCACCCCTCCACTTT
16,TRBD2,TRBV7-8,-,TRBJ2-1,CASSLGLAGEYNEQFF,TGTGCCAGCAGCTTAGGGTTAGCGGGGGAATACAATGAGCAGTTCTTC
15,-,TRBV19,-,TRBJ1-5,CASSIRLGSNQPQHF,TGTGCCAGTAGTATAAGGTTAGGGTCCAATCAGCCCCAGCATTTT
12,-,TRBV6-2/TRBV6-3,-,TRBJ1-2,CASRYRDYGYTF,TGTGCCAGCAGATACAGGGACTATGGCTACACCTTC
15,TRBD2,TRBV6-5,-,TRBJ2-7,CASSYSNLAGGEQYF,TGTGCCAGCAGTTACTCGAACCTAGCGGGGGGAGAGCAGTACTTC
15,-,TRBV6-5,-,TRBJ2-1,CASSYRGQARGEQFF,TGTGCCAGCAGTTACCGGGGGCAGGCCCGGGGTGAGCAGTTCTTC
15,-,TRBV7-9,-,TRBJ1-4,CASTITGIREEKLFF,TGTGCCAGCACCATAACCGGGATTCGGGAGGAAAAACTGTTTTTT
15,-,TRBV7-2,-,TRBJ2-7,CASTNTGTRSYEQYF,TGTGCCAGCACTAACACCGGGACTCGTTCCTACGAGCAGTACTTC
14,-,TRBV19,-,TRBJ2-7,CASSQITSSYEQYF,TGTGCCAGTAGCCAAATAACGAGCTCCTACGAGCAGTACTTC
13,-,TRBV6-1,-,TRBJ2-7,CASSEYETGTEYF,TGTGCCAGCAGTGAGTATGAGACGGGGACGGAGTACTTC
14,-,TRBV7-8,-,TRBJ1-3,CASSLVRSGNTIYF,TGTGCCAGCAGCTTAGTCCGCTCTGGAAACACCATATATTTT
15,-,TRBV6-2/TRBV6-3,-,TRBJ1-2,CASSYSRGLGYGYTF,TGTGCCAGCAGTTACTCTCGGGGATTGGGCTATGGCTACACCTTC
13,-,TRBV5-4,-,TRBJ1-2,CASSYKERLGYTF,TGTGCCAGCAGCTACAAGGAGAGACTCGGCTACACCTTC
11,-,TRBV30,-,TRBJ1-1,CAWSPRTEAFF,TGTGCCTGGAGTCCACGGACAGAAGCTTTCTTT
14,TRBD2,TRBV9,-,TRBJ2-1,CASSAGLAYNEQFF,TGTGCCAGCAGCGCAGGACTAGCTTACAATGAGCAGTTCTTC